The clone carrying this TCR beta chain was counted a few times. The data originate from a study of T-cell memory formation after mild COVID-19. Trimming took off 6 bases at V and 7 bases at J, with 12 bases between the two ends. The CDR3 is 12 residues long. Per the germline V gene, CDR1 is MGHRA and CDR2 is YSYEKL. TCRdb redid the calling of the 5' RACE reads with MiXCR, one entry per CDR3 protein. The table records about 340,000 distinct CDR3 sequences, over 10% of them present only once. The gene calls are TRBV4-1 and TRBJ1-1; perhaps TRBD1 as D (6 bases). The receptor was isolated from a young man who had mild COVID-19 (a few samples of this study predate the infection). Cell type and time point are not known. The sample comprised PBMCs or a T cell subset sorted from them (not recorded which). CDR3 nucleotides: TGCGCCAGCAGGAGGGGGGATGGTGAAGCTTTCTTT. Encoded protein: CASRRGDGEAFF.